The 8 T cell receptor beta chains listed next were all sequenced from one sample in a study of blood T cell repertoires in COVID-19. Assay used: immunoSEQ multiplex PCR; TCRdb lists only in-frame clones, some missing. The table shows approximately 150,000 clones, with about 85% occurring only once. Sequencing was performed on PBMCs or T cells enriched from blood (not recorded which). The receptors here all came from a middle-aged woman with acute COVID-19.

The V and J genes are TRBV23-1 and TRBJ1-2; D uncertain. TRBV23-1 is an open reading frame whose function is uncertain. The CDR3 has 18 residues. V was trimmed by 0 bases and J by 2 bases, leaving 19 bases between them. The CDR3 spells CASSQSLAEPHQNYGYTF. DNA of the CDR3: TGCGCCAGCAGTCAATCGTTGGCAGAACCACACCAGAACTATGGCTACACCTTC.

This chain uses TRBV25-1 with TRBJ2-3; 7 bases align to TRBD2. The germline V gene has CDR1 MGHDK and CDR2 SYGVNS. The CDR3 extends over 16 amino acids. With V trimmed by 3 bases and J by 1 base, 7 bases remained unmatched. The CDR3 loop is CASSDLLASRTDTQYF. CDR3 nucleotide sequence: TGTGCCAGCAGTGACCTACTAGCGAGCCGCACAGATACGCAGTATTTT.

CDR3 region: CASSRTQGATYEQYF. As DNA, the CDR3 is TGCGCCAGCAGCCGTACCCAGGGGGCAACCTACGAGCAGTACTTC. This rearrangement joins TRBV5-1 to TRBJ2-7, with 8 bases matching TRBD1. Germline V lookup: CDR1 SGHRS, CDR2 YFSETQ. V shed 4 bases, J shed 2 bases, and the junction held 8 bases outside the gene matches. The CDR3 consists of 15 residues.

This chain connects TRBV6-1 to TRBJ2-4; no definite D call. Per germline, CDR1 MNHNS and CDR2 SASEGT. Between the trimmed V and J ends, which lost 3 bases and 0 bases, there was a span of 9 bases. The CDR3 runs 15 residues. The CDR3 loop is CASSDLFKAKNIQYF. CDR3 DNA sequence: TGTGCCAGCAGTGACCTCTTTAAAGCCAAAAACATTCAGTACTTC.

V usage is TRBV11-2 and J usage is TRBJ1-1, with 7 bases fitting TRBD1. The CDR3 extends over 13 amino acids. The V gene end was trimmed by 6 bases and the J gene end by 7 bases; junction bases not matched to a gene: 8. The V gene's germline CDR1 is SGHAT and CDR2 FQNNGV. The CDR3 region is CASRVGGGGEAFF. As DNA, the CDR3 is TGTGCCAGCAGGGTCGGAGGGGGCGGTGAAGCTTTCTTT.

This chain connects TRBV27 to TRBJ1-2, with 7 bases identical to TRBD1. This CDR3 comprises 19 residues. From germline, CDR1 is MNHEY and CDR2 SMNVEV (reference sequence). V lost 5 bases, J lost 5 bases, and 23 bases stayed unmatched. The CDR3 reads CASSPWGDSGRANRYGYTF. Written as DNA, the CDR3 is TGTGCCAGCAGTCCGTGGGGGGACAGCGGCAGGGCGAACCGATATGGCTACACCTTC.

The rearrangement links TRBV5-6 to TRBJ1-6; D is possibly TRBD1 (5 bases). This CDR3 comprises 13 residues. Germline lookup yields CDR1 SGHDT and CDR2 YYEEEE. Trimming took off 4 bases at V and 11 bases at J, with 13 bases between the two ends. CDR3 sequence reads: CASSRGSGTPLHF. The CDR3 region has the DNA TGTGCCAGCAGCCGGGGGTCGGGTACACCCCTCCACTTT.

In this sample, this clone turned up a few times. The rearrangement uses TRBV19 and TRBJ2-2; TRBD1 agrees at 8 bases. This CDR3 is 15 amino acids long. Germline V gene data show CDR1 as LNHDA and CDR2 as SQIVND (reference sequence). After removal of 5 bases from V and 6 bases from J, the junction contained 8 bases not matched to a gene. CDR3 amino acids: CASSESRDRPGELFF. The CDR3 bases are TGTGCCAGTAGTGAGTCCCGGGACAGGCCCGGGGAGCTGTTTTTT.